This TCR beta chain was found in a study of T cell responses to AZD1222 COVID-19 vaccine. Study results and caveats: Samples come after the peak T cell response, not at day 14. Donors in the cohort were predominantly white British and more often female, and clonal diversity was possibly underestimated.

Points on this clone: No antigen is known for it.

After removal of 5 bases from V and 9 bases from J, the junction contained 19 bases not matched to a gene. The CDR3 totals 16 residues. Germline CDR1 SEHNR, CDR2 FQNEAQ (reference sequence). Sequencing was performed with immunoSEQ multiplex PCR; in TCRdb, only in-frame clones are kept and a portion is missing. Here the sample spans 70,000 to 80,000 clones, 80% being singletons. Source: peripheral blood, taken 28 days after the second AZD1222 dose. This sequence joins TRBV7-9 and TRBJ2-7, with 7 bases fitting TRBD1. This clonotype was sampled from an adult who received the AZD1222 COVID-19 vaccine. CDR3 sequence: CASSTTGTASSWGQYF. CDR3 coding DNA: TGTGCCAGCAGCACAACCGGGACAGCAAGTTCGTGGGGGCAGTACTTC.